This T cell receptor beta chain appears in the sequencing data of a study of shared clonotypes between healthy human individuals (dated by TCRdb to about 2020). Notes on the research overall: Three men and a couple of women, aged 18 to 49 years, made up the cohort. For each donor, CD4 naive and CD4 memory were each given three plates, CD8 naive was given two plates, and CD8 memory was given one plate. To estimate repertoire size and how much clonotypes are shared between individuals, the study performed deep sequencing of blood TCR repertoires from 4 to 6 healthy adults. To increase sequencing depth and limit assay-specific biases, TCR repertoire library preparation and sequencing were carried out by different laboratories using diverse techniques. Each donor's leukapheresis produced roughly between roughly 0.94 and 9.5 billion PBMCs. General conclusions and limits of the study: Even with the large sequencing depth, rarefaction of the sorted-subset datasets indicated that sequencing was incomplete. Clonotypes shared by all four sorted-subset donors showed higher generation probabilities than non-shared clonotypes. Because the study included a small number of donors, the genetic and exposure-history diversity represented was limited. Naive subsets generally had larger estimated clonotype richness than memory subsets did. Sharing across several donors was observed for approximately 5% of naive CD4, over 3% of naive CD8, about 2.5% of memory CD4, and over 0.3% of memory CD8 clonotypes. Based on pairwise subsampling, the degree of clonotype sharing among donors was expected to be affected by sequencing depth. Sampling was limited to blood, and TCR repertoires in tissue likely differ from TCR repertoires in blood.

A word on this clone: It has no known antigen specificity. No base-level quality is on record; no much larger clone is a single base apart.

V is pared back by 3 bases and J by 8 bases, with 22 bases lying between the germline termini. Looking up the germline V gene yields CDR1 LGHNA and CDR2 YSLEER. From cysteine to phenylalanine, the CDR3 is 16 amino acids long. Kept here is only the CDR3 DNA, which spans 48 bases and is read in frame from base 1. The donors were healthy, HIV-negative adults who had no recently reported acute infections or vaccinations. Every donor was a Caucasian adult living in Nashville, Tennessee, USA. CD4+ T cells were enriched by magnetic negative selection, after which naive cells were positively selected on CD45RA and the negative fraction was taken as the memory subset. Blood was collected by leukapheresis, and PBMCs were isolated by Ficoll-Histopaque density gradient centrifugation and then cryopreserved in liquid nitrogen vapor phase. Analytical flow cytometry was used to check the purity and quantity of each magnetically sorted T cell population. Genomic DNA was isolated from each sorted fraction and quantified by UV absorbance on a Nanodrop 2000c.

TCR CDR3 regions were amplified from genomic DNA by multiplex PCR using the deep immunoSEQ assay. For each cell subset, the extracted genomic DNA was distributed evenly across all wells of several immunoSEQ 96-well plates, and each plate served as one replicate. For sorted subsets, each replicate PCR was loaded with approximately 190 ng genomic DNA, equivalent to some 31,000 T cell genomes. Purified libraries were measured with a Qubit 3.0 fluorometer, size-checked on a Bioanalyzer 2100, and measured again with the KAPA Library Quantification kit. Each immunoSEQ 96-well plate was sequenced on its own single-read 150-cycle Illumina NextSeq 550 flow cell. Per the authors' processing: Because the immunoSEQ output included only junctional sequences and no quality scores, the filtering could not be the same as the filtering used for full-length reads. Sequences were annotated with PyIR, a Python wrapper for IgBLAST v1.9, using IMGT germline references to assign V/J genes and CDR3. Any read was removed if the V/J assignment was weak (E-value above 1e-6), the CDR3 was missing, or the read contained stop codons, out-of-frame junctions, or ambiguous translated residues. V3J clonotypes were defined as sequences sharing an identical inferred V gene, J gene, and CDR3 amino acid sequence. The percentage overlap between two repertoires was calculated by dividing the number of shared unique clonotypes by the size of the smaller repertoire. Repertoire richness was assessed with RTK rarefaction, the Chao1 estimator, and Recon v2.1 estimates of unobserved clonotypes. For all TCRbeta clonotypes obtained by the gDNA method from several donors, generation probabilities were computed with OLGA. TCRdb carries this immuneACCESS record with in-frame sequences only. Its versions omit some clonotypes, under half of them owing to an unresolved V gene in the studies checked, with the rest unexplained. V, J and clone size are taken as reported in that table, and D and trimming were inferred from the DNA itself. The sample profile shows about 1.1 million clones; around 77% of them were found once. The leading ten clones occupy 0.89% of the sample.

Sequenced input: memory CD4+ T cells from PBMCs. This specimen's cell subset or site label, per the study, means: CD45RA-negative fraction. The receptor comes from a man aged 18 to 30 in good health. Some clones in this sample may be carry-over from other donors' samples. The chain is made from TRBV4-3 and TRBJ1-2; the D gene is perhaps TRBD1, from 6 matching bases. In nucleotide form, the sequence is TGCGCCAGCAGCCACGTCAGCCGAGGGGGGTCTGAAGGCTACACCTTC. This encodes CASSHVSRGGSEGYTF.